This TCR beta chain emerged from a study of tumor-infiltrating lymphocytes in localized non-small cell lung cancer. Points from the study as a whole: Immunotypes IM1 and IM2 had similar TCR-derived T-cell fractions.

The V gene lost 4 bases and the J gene lost 1 base, with 13 bases spanning the gap. CDR1 is SGHDN, CDR2 FVKESK, per germline. CDR3 length: 15 residues. Details on this clone: The target antigen is unknown.

Only in-frame clones appear in the TCRdb table, and some are missing; sequencing was by immunoSEQ multiplex PCR. The sample has 1,200 to 1,500 clones; around 84% are singletons. The J gene is TRBJ1-1, the V gene TRBV14, with D possibly matching TRBD1 (5 bases). The specimen sequenced was lung tumor tissue. This clonotype was obtained from a human donor with non-small cell lung cancer. CDR3 sequence: CASSPRGLGNTEAFF. The CDR3 coding sequence is TGTGCCAGCAGCCCCCGGGGGTTGGGGAACACTGAAGCTTTCTTT. Full variable domain (remainder filled in from reference TRBV14 and TRBJ1-1): EAGVTQFPSHSVIEKGQTVTLRCDPISGHDNLYWYRRVMGKEIKFLLHFVKESKQDESGMPNNRFLAERTGGTYSTLKVQPAELEDSGVYFCASSPRGLGNTEAFFGQGTRLTVV.